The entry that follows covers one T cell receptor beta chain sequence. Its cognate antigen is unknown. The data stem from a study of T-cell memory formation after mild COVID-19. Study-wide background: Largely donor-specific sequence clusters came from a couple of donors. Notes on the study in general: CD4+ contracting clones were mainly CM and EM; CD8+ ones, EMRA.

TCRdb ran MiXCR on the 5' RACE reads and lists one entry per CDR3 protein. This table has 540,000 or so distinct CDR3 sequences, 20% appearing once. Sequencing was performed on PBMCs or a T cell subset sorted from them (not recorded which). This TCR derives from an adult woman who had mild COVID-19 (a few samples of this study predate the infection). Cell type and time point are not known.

CDR3: CASSPDLGQGTIQYF. CDR3 bases: TGTGCCAGCAGCCCTGATTTGGGGCAAGGAACCATTCAGTACTTC. V gene TRBV7-2 combines with J gene TRBJ2-4; maybe TRBD1 (5 bases). The CDR3 loop spans 15 amino acids. V lost 5 bases and J 9 bases, leaving 20 bases between the germline ends. Germline-derived CDR1 and CDR2 are SGHTA and FQGNSA.